This TCR beta chain emerged from a study of metastatic and nonmetastatic thyroid tumors. At the level of the study: Repertoires of blood and of tissue (tumor or nodule) from malignant and benign thyroid patients were compared. Broader study findings: Compared with benign nodules, malignant thyroid tumors were reported to have significantly higher TCR beta diversity in both blood and tumor.

Every patient underwent thyroid surgery untreated. This clone was picked up many times. The antigen remains undetermined. In the authors' methods: The study took CDR3 differences across clinicopathological groups and made a distant-metastasis classifier for papillary thyroid cancer from them. TCRdb re-analyzed the PCR reads using MiXCR. For this entry, the V and J calls and clone size follow TCRdb and not the study's own pipeline. Of 20,000 to 25,000 clones listed, about a sixth were seen once; the top ten hold more than 35%. With V trimmed by 8 bases and J by 1 base, 5 bases remained unmatched. CDR1 and CDR2 (germline): SEHNR, FQNEAQ (reference sequence). This CDR3 spans 15 amino acids.

This receptor was identified in a female donor with papillary thyroid cancer or a benign thyroid nodule (not recorded which). Some clones in this sample may be carry-over from other donors' samples. Sequencing was performed on blood. The chain joins TRBV7-9 to TRBJ2-2; TRBD1 matches at 9 bases. The CDR3 nucleotides read TGTGCCAGCGGGGGGGACAGGGAGAACACCGGGGAGCTGTTTTTT. Its protein product is CASGGDRENTGELFF.